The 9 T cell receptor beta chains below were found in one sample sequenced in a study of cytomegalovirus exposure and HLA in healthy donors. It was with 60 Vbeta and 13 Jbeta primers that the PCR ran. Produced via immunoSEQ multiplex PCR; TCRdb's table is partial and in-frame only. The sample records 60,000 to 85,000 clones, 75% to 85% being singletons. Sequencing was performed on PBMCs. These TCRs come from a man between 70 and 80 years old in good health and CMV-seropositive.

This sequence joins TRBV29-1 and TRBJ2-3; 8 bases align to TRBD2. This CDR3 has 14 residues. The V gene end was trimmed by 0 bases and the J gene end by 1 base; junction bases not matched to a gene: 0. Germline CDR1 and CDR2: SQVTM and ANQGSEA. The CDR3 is CSVEERGGTDTQYF. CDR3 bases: TGCAGCGTTGAAGAGCGGGGGGGCACAGATACGCAGTATTTT.

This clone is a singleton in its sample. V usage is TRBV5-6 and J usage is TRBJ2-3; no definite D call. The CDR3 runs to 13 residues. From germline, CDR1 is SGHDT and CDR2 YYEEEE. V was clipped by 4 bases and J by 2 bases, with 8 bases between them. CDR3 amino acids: CASSVHHTDTQYF. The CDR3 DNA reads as TGTGCCAGCAGCGTACATCACACAGATACGCAGTATTTT.

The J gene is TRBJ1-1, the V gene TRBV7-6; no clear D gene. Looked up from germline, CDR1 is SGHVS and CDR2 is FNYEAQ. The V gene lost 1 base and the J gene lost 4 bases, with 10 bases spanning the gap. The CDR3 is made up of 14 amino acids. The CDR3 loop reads CASSLGSEGTEAFF. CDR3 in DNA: TGTGCCAGCAGCTTAGGTTCAGAGGGCACTGAAGCTTTCTTT. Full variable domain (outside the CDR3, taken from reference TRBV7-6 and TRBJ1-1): GAGVSQSPRYKVTKRGQDVALRCDPISGHVSLYWYRQALGQGPEFLTYFNYEAQQDKSGLPNDRFSAERPEGSISTLTIQRTEQRDSAMYRCASSLGSEGTEAFFGQGTRLTVV.

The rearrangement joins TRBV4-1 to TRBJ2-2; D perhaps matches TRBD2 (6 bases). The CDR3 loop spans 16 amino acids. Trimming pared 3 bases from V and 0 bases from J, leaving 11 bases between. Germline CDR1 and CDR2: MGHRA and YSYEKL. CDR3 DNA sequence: TGCGCCAGCAGCCAGGAGGGTGGCGCGAACACCGGGGAGCTGTTTTTT. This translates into CASSQEGGANTGELFF.

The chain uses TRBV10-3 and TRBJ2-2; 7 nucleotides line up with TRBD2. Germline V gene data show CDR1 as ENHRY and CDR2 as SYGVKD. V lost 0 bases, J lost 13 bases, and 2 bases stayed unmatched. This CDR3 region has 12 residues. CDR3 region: CAISESPGGLFF. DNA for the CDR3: TGTGCCATCAGTGAGTCGCCGGGAGGGCTGTTTTTT.

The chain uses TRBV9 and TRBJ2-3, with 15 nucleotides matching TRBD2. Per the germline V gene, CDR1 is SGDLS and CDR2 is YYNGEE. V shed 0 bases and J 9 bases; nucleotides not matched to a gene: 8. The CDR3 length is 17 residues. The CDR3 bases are TGTGCCAGCAGCGTAGGCTTTGCGGGACTAGCGGGGGGCACGCAGTATTTT. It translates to CASSVGFAGLAGGTQYF.

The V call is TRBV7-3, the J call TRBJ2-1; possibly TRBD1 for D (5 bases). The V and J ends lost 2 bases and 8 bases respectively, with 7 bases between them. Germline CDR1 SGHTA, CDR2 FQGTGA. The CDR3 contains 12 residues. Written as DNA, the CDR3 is TGTGCCAGCAGCTTAGGGGCGGATGAGCAGTTCTTC. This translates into CASSLGADEQFF.

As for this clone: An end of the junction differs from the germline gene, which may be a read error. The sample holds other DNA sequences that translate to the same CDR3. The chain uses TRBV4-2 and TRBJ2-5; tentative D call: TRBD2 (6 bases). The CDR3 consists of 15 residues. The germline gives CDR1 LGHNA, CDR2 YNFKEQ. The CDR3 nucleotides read TGTGCCAGTAGCCAAGTGCGGGGAGGCGAAGAGACCCAGTACTTC. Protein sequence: CASSQVRGGEETQYF.

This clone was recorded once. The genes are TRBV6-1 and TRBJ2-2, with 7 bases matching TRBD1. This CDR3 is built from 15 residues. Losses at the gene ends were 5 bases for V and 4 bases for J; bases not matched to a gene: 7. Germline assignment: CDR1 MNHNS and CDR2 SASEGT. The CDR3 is CASSRTGVRTGELFF. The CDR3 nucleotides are TGTGCCAGCAGTAGAACAGGGGTACGCACCGGGGAGCTGTTTTTT.